These 9 T cell receptor beta chains were sequenced from one sample in a study of control samples from healthy donors and cancer patients. The method was immunoSEQ multiplex PCR; TCRdb's version includes in-frame clones alone and lacks a portion of them. In the table there are roughly 130,000 clones, 85% to 95% of which are singletons. Sequencing input: PBMCs. Receptors originate from a man aged 50-59 years with head and neck cancer.

CDR3 loop: CASSEFGKLHF. The DNA of the CDR3 is TGTGCCAGCAGTGAATTCGGCAAGCTCCACTTT. The V and J genes are TRBV25-1 and TRBJ1-6; D uncertain. Looked up from germline, CDR1 is MGHDK and CDR2 is SYGVNS. V dropped 1 base and J dropped 16 bases, with 8 bases sitting between them. The CDR3 is 11 amino acids.

This rearrangement joins TRBV30 to TRBJ2-4; D is perhaps TRBD1 (7 bases). Trimming pared 5 bases from V and 3 bases from J, leaving 11 bases between. The CDR3 has 13 residues. In germline, CDR1 is GTSNPN, CDR2 SVGIG (reference sequence). In DNA form, the CDR3 reads TGTGCCTGGGGAGGGGGCCTCAAAAACATTCAGTACTTC. This sequence encodes CAWGGGLKNIQYF.

This chain links TRBV7-2 with TRBJ1-1, with D perhaps matching TRBD1 (6 bases). The length of the CDR3 is 14 residues. The germline CDR1 and CDR2 sequences are SGHTA and FQGNSA. V was shortened by 5 bases and J by 1 base, with 11 bases between the two germline ends. The CDR3 spells CASSAQGSNTEAFF. The CDR3 nucleotides read TGTGCCAGCAGCGCCCAGGGGTCGAACACTGAAGCTTTCTTT.

This clone has only one observation. This chain joins TRBV28 and TRBJ2-1; D possibly corresponds to TRBD2 (6 bases). This CDR3 region has 13 residues. V was shortened by 8 bases and J by 5 bases, with 13 bases between the two germline ends. The V gene's germline CDR1 is MDHEN and CDR2 SYDVKM. CDR3 sequence (DNA): TGTGCCAGCTTGGGACGGGGGAACAATGAGCAGTTCTTC. It specifies CASLGRGNNEQFF.

This chain uses TRBV28 with TRBJ2-2; D is uncertain. The CDR3 runs 11 residues. Germline V gene sequence: CDR1 MDHEN, CDR2 SYDVKM. V dropped 3 bases and J dropped 6 bases, with 2 bases sitting between them. The CDR3 coding sequence is TGTGCCAGCAGTTTCTCCGGGGAGCTGTTTTTT. Protein product: CASSFSGELFF.

V gene TRBV7-2 combines with J gene TRBJ2-3, with a possible D match to TRBD2 (5 bases). The germline V gene has CDR1 SGHTA and CDR2 FQGNSA. The CDR3 contains 13 residues. The ends were cut back, 4 bases at V and 2 bases at J, with 7 bases in the middle. CDR3 DNA: TGTGCCAGCAGCTCCGGGGTCACAGATACGCAGTATTTT. This codes for CASSSGVTDTQYF.

Only one count was recorded for this clone. V is TRBV5-1 and J is TRBJ1-2; maybe TRBD1 (6 bases). V dropped 4 bases and J dropped 3 bases, with 10 bases sitting between them. The CDR3 length is 13 residues. Germline CDR1 and CDR2: SGHRS and YFSETQ. The CDR3 coding sequence is TGCGCCAGCAGCGTTAACAGGGACTATGGCTACACCTTC. Translating gives CASSVNRDYGYTF. Using reference TRBV5-1 and TRBJ1-2 for the parts outside the CDR3, the full variable domain is KAGVTQTPRYLIKTRGQQVTLSCSPISGHRSVSWYQQTPGQGLQFLFEYFSETQRNKGNFPGRFSGRQFSNSRSEMNVSTLELGDSALYLCASSVNRDYGYTFGSGTRLTVV.

V usage is TRBV24-1 and J usage is TRBJ2-1, with 8 positions matching TRBD2. The CDR3 covers 13 residues. Germline lookup yields CDR1 KGHDR and CDR2 SFDVKD. The junction had 3 bases not matched to a gene; V was cut back by 4 bases and J by 8 bases. This CDR3 is CATSEGSGDEQFF. The CDR3 DNA is TGTGCCACCAGTGAGGGTAGCGGGGATGAGCAGTTCTTC.

This clone showed up just once. This rearrangement joins TRBV3-1 (or the pseudogene TRBV3-2) to TRBJ1-2; possibly TRBD1 for D (5 bases). V lost 6 bases and J 5 bases, leaving 10 bases between the germline ends. The CDR3 runs 12 residues. Germline assignment: CDR1 LGHDT and CDR2 YNNKEL (reference sequence). The CDR3 bases are TGTGCCAGCAGTCGGGACTTTTATGGCTACACCTTC. Residues: CASSRDFYGYTF.